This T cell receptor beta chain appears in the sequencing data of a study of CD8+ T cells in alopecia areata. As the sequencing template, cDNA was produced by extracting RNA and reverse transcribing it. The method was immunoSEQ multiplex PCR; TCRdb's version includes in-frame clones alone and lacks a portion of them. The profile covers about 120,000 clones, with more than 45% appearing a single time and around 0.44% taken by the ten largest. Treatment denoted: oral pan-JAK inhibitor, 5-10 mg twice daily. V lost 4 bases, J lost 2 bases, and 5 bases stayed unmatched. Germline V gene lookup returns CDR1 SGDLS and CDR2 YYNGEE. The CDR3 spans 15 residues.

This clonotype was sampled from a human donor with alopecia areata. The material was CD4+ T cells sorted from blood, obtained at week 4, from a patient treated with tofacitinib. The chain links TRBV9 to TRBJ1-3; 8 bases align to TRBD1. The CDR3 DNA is TGTGCCAGCAGCAGTTTGACAGGGGCTGGAAACACCATATATTTT. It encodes CASSSLTGAGNTIYF.